The following is a T cell receptor beta chain sequence with its context. These data come from a study of early T cells in non-severe SARS-CoV-2 infection. About the study: Sequencing used unsorted whole-blood bulk RNA, so chains lack pairing.

Unique molecular identifiers were added to individual cDNA molecules. TCRdb analysed the 5' RACE reads with MiXCR anew, one entry per CDR3 protein. Of tens of thousands of distinct CDR3 sequences detected, about 13% appear once; the ten largest clones hold roughly 8.3%. This CDR3 spans 12 amino acids. V lost 3 bases, J lost 8 bases, and 10 bases lay in between. Germline CDR1 is SGHAT and CDR2 is FQDESV (reference sequence). The J gene is TRBJ1-1, the V gene TRBV11-1; D is uncertain. The sequenced sample consisted of whole blood. The receptor comes from an adult who was a healthcare worker with PCR-confirmed SARS-CoV-2 infection or an uninfected control (not recorded which). The CDR3 sequence is CASSLSQAEAFF. In DNA, the CDR3 is TGTGCCAGCAGCTTGAGTCAGGCGGAAGCTTTCTTT.